These 13 T cell receptor beta chains originate from one sample sequenced in a study of tumor-infiltrating lymphocytes in glioblastoma multiforme. TCR beta libraries were built from RNA through three nested multiplex PCR rounds using modified ARM-PCR. A single record per CDR3 protein comes from TCRdb applying MiXCR to the multiplex PCR reads. Among approximately 16,000 distinct CDR3 sequences listed, more than 65% were seen once. The sequenced sample was brain tumor tissue. The receptors shown here come from a male donor with glioblastoma.

The chain has TRBV11-2 and TRBJ2-1; 9 bases are shared with TRBD1. Germline V CDR1 and CDR2: SGHAT, FQNNGV. CDR3 length equals 15 residues. V lost 3 bases, J lost 4 bases, and 4 bases stayed unmatched. The CDR3 DNA is TGTGCCAGCAGCTTGGCCGGGACAGGGTACAATGAGCAGTTCTTC. Protein sequence: CASSLAGTGYNEQFF.

CDR3 DNA sequence: TGTGCCAGCAGCACAATGGGAGCGGGAGTATTAAGGGGTGAGCAGTTCTTC. Residues: CASSTMGAGVLRGEQFF. The rearrangement uses TRBV7-8 and TRBJ2-1; the match to TRBD2 covers 8 bases. This CDR3 has 17 residues. Looked up from germline, CDR1 is SGHVS and CDR2 is FQNEAQ. V shed 5 bases, J shed 9 bases, and the junction held 18 bases outside the gene matches.

This clonotype was seen a few times. The J gene is TRBJ2-7, the V gene TRBV4-3, with D uncertain. V was trimmed by 0 bases and J by 3 bases, leaving 18 bases between them. The CDR3 sequence is 17 residues long. Germline V gene sequence: CDR1 LGHNA, CDR2 YSLEER. CDR3 loop: CASSQEAVGLSLYEQYF. Here the CDR3 DNA reads TGCGCCAGCAGCCAAGAGGCAGTTGGGTTAAGCCTCTACGAGCAGTACTTC.

With regard to this clonotype: A read error may produce the germline difference seen at one junction end. The chain combines TRBV29-1 with TRBJ2-3, with D perhaps TRBD1 or TRBD2 (5 bases each). The length of the CDR3 is 13 residues. Germline lookup yields CDR1 SQVTM and CDR2 ANQGSEA. The CDR3 is CGVETGAGGTQYF. CDR3 nucleotides: TGCGGCGTTGAAACCGGGGCTGGAGGTACGCAGTATTTT.

The chain links TRBV6-5 to TRBJ2-7; D is possibly TRBD2 (6 bases). There are 12 residues in the CDR3. CDR1 MNHEY and CDR2 SVGAGI come from the germline V gene. V was trimmed by 11 bases and J by 6 bases, leaving 17 bases between them. CDR3 region: CAVEGGGAEQYF. Here the CDR3 DNA reads TGTGCCGTAGAGGGAGGAGGGGCCGAGCAGTACTTC.

This clonotype showed up just a few times. The chain has TRBV12-3 or TRBV12-4 and TRBJ2-1; D tentatively fits TRBD1 or TRBD2 (5 bases each). CDR3 length: 12 residues. Trimming took 7 bases from V and 5 from J, leaving 9 bases between them. The CDR3 sequence is CASTLGHNEQFF. The DNA of the CDR3 is TGTGCCAGCACCCTGGGACACAATGAGCAGTTCTTC.

Note on this clonotype: Its ends do not fully match the called genes, so a read error is possible. The rearrangement uses TRBV6-4 and TRBJ2-3; D is undetermined. The CDR3 is made up of 15 amino acids. Germline CDR1 MRHNA, CDR2 SNTAGT. The DNA for the CDR3 is TGTGCCAGCGGCGACCCGGCATTAGGCACAGATACTCAGTATTTT. Translated: CASGDPALGTDTQYF.

As to this clonotype: One end of the junction fails to match germline, which may point to a read error. As DNA, the CDR3 is TGTACCAGCAGTTATCAGGACGAGGGCGCTGAAGCTTTCTTT. This gives the protein CTSSYQDEGAEAFF. J is TRBJ1-1 and V is TRBV6-5; D gene uncertain. Germline V gives CDR1 MNHEY, CDR2 SVGAGI. This CDR3 region has 14 residues.

This clonotype was picked up a small number of times. This chain links TRBV20-1 with TRBJ2-1; TRBD2 matches 13 bases. CDR3 length: 16 residues. Germline-derived CDR1 and CDR2 are DFQATT and SNEGSKA (reference sequence). V trimming: 5 bases; J trimming: 5 bases; junction bases outside the gene matches: 9. DNA for the CDR3: TGCAGTGCTGCGGCCGGGACTAGCGGGACCCACAATGAGCAGTTCTTC. This gives the protein CSAAAGTSGTHNEQFF.

For this clonotype: Mismatch with germline at one junction end may stem from a read error. The V and J genes are TRBV28 and TRBJ1-2; D is perhaps TRBD1 (6 bases). CDR1 and CDR2 from the germline V gene are MDHEN and SYDVKM. This CDR3 has 13 residues. This chain's CDR3 is CPSSSGQIYGYTF. CDR3 nucleotides: TGTCCCAGCAGCTCAGGACAGATCTATGGCTACACCTTC.

There are a few counts of this clonotype. Being one base from a much bigger clone, this may be a read error. The rearrangement links TRBV7-9 to TRBJ2-7, with D unresolved. V was pared by 4 bases and J by 6 bases, with 10 bases between. Looked up from germline, CDR1 is SEHNR and CDR2 is FQNEAQ (reference sequence). The length of the CDR3 is 12 residues. The CDR3 nucleotides read TGTGCCAGCAGCTGGCAGTGGACCGAGCAGTACTTC. This gives the protein CASSWQWTEQYF.

In its sample, this clonotype was seen a few times. Given the absence of the conserved phenylalanine or tryptophan at the CDR3 end, a read error is likely. J is TRBJ2-1 and V is TRBV11-2; maybe TRBD1 (6 bases). The CDR3 has 13 amino acids. Germline CDR1 reads SGHAT; CDR2 reads FQNNGV. V was cut by 7 bases and J by 7 bases, with 14 bases left in between. This CDR3 is CASILDRGNEQFS. CDR3 bases: TGTGCCAGCATCCTAGATAGGGGGAATGAGCAGTTCTCC.

Regarding this clonotype: One end of the junction varies from germline; a read error may be responsible. The chain joins TRBV29-1 to TRBJ1-6; 7 bases map to TRBD1. Germline V lookup: CDR1 SQVTM, CDR2 ANQGSEA. This CDR3 comprises 13 residues. CDR3 bases: TGCAGCGTCGCCAGGGACAGAGAGTCACCCCCCCACTTT. Its translation is CSVARDRESPPHF.